The rows below give T cell receptor beta chains drawn from one sample of a study of T cell responses to AZD1222 COVID-19 vaccine. TCRdb keeps only in-frame clones here, not all; method: immunoSEQ multiplex PCR. The sample lists tens of thousands of clones; 75% to 90% were seen once. Sequenced here: peripheral blood, sampled on day 0 of AZD1222 vaccination. These receptors were taken from an adult in good health. CDR3s include the opening cysteine and the closing phenylalanine or tryptophan. D genes are given only for firm matches. Clone sizes are given selectively: once, few, many, or a class where the clone is expanded.

>.|.|12|TRBJ2-3|TRBV9
TGTGCCAGCAGCGTAGGGACTGCTACGCAGTATTTT
CASSVGTATQYF
>.|.|14|TRBJ2-5|TRBV10-3
TGTGCCATCAGTGCCCCGGGACGGGGAGAGACCCAGTACTTC
CAISAPGRGETQYF
>.|TRBD1|14|TRBJ1-6|TRBV7-2
TGTGCCAGCAGCCAACGACAGGGTAATTCACCCCTCCACTTT
CASSQRQGNSPLHF
>.|TRBD2|16|TRBJ2-3|TRBV10-3
TGTGCCATCAGTGACCCTAGCGGTTCTAGCACAGATACGCAGTATTTT
CAISDPSGSSTDTQYF
>.|.|12|TRBJ1-2|TRBV30
TGTGCCTGGAGTGCAGGCGACTATGGCTACACCTTC
CAWSAGDYGYTF
>.|.|13|TRBJ2-1|TRBV25-1
TGTGCCAGCAGTGAATATGGCGGTAATGAGCAGTTCTTC
CASSEYGGNEQFF
>.|TRBD2|16|TRBJ2-7|TRBV10-2
TGCGCCAGCAGTGATCCAGCGGGGGCCGCGGTCCACGAGCAGTACTTC
CASSDPAGAAVHEQYF
>.|TRBD2|17|TRBJ2-3|TRBV18
TGTGCCAGCTCACGGGGGACTAGCGGGTTCGGTGCAGATACGCAGTATTTT
CASSRGTSGFGADTQYF
>.|.|16|TRBJ2-1|TRBV6-5
TGTGCCAGCAGTTTCAGACCCGGGATACAGAACAATGAGCAGTTCTTC
CASSFRPGIQNNEQFF
>few|TRBD2|15|TRBJ2-7|TRBV4-2
TGTGCCAGCAGCCAAGCTCTAGCGGGCTCCTACGAGCAGTACTTC
CASSQALAGSYEQYF
>.|TRBD1|14|TRBJ2-2|TRBV18
TGTGCCAGCTCACCGGGACAGGCCACCGGGGAGCTGTTTTTT
CASSPGQATGELFF
>once|TRBD1|14|TRBJ1-6|TRBV30
TGTGCCTGGAGTCCGGACAGGGGACGCTCACCCCTCCACTTT
CAWSPDRGRSPLHF
>once|TRBD1|14|TRBJ2-4|TRBV29-1
TGCAGCGTTGACCCGACAGGGGGTCGGAACATTCAGTACTTC
CSVDPTGGRNIQYF
>.|TRBD1|13|TRBJ1-6|TRBV14
TGTGCCAGCAGTGACAGGGGGCGTTCACCCCTCCACTTT
CASSDRGRSPLHF
>.|TRBD1|14|TRBJ1-2|TRBV6-5
TGTGCCAGCAGTCCGCAGGGGGCTTACTATGGCTACACCTTC
CASSPQGAYYGYTF
>.|.|14|TRBJ2-3|TRBV3-1/TRBV3-2
TGTGCCAGCAGCCAAGGCGGCGTCTCAGATACGCAGTATTTT
CASSQGGVSDTQYF
>.|TRBD1|15|TRBJ1-2|TRBV6-5
TGTGCCAGCAGTTACACCATCAGGGGGGGGGATGGCTACACCTTC
CASSYTIRGGDGYTF
>.|TRBD2|17|TRBJ2-4|TRBV19
TGTGCCAGTAGTATAGTAGGGGCGGGAGGCCGGAAAAACATTCAGTACTTC
CASSIVGAGGRKNIQYF
>.|TRBD1|17|TRBJ2-1|TRBV4-2
TGTGCCAGCAGCCAAGCCCCAGGGGGACCCTCCTACAATGAGCAGTTCTTC
CASSQAPGGPSYNEQFF
>.|TRBD2|17|TRBJ2-3|TRBV7-3
TGTGCCAGCAGCTTAAGGACTAGCGGAGAAAGCACAGATACGCAGTATTTT
CASSLRTSGESTDTQYF
>.|.|13|TRBJ1-4|TRBV25-1
TGTGCCAGCTCCGGGACACCAAATGAAAAACTGTTTTTT
CASSGTPNEKLFF
>.|.|15|TRBJ2-7|TRBV2
TGTGCCAGCAGTGGAACTAGATATAGCTCCTACGAGCAGTACTTC
CASSGTRYSSYEQYF
>.|.|13|TRBJ1-1|TRBV7-9
TGTGCCAGCAGCCCCCGCGGGAACACTGAAGCTTTCTTT
CASSPRGNTEAFF
>.|.|14|TRBJ1-4|TRBV5-6
TGTGCCAGCAGCCTTCATGGGAGAGGGGAAAAACTGTTTTTT
CASSLHGRGEKLFF
>.|TRBD1|14|TRBJ1-2|TRBV7-9
TGTGCCAGCAGCCGGACGACAGGGGAAGCTGGCTACACCTTC
CASSRTTGEAGYTF
>.|TRBD2|13|TRBJ2-7|TRBV29-1
TGCAGCGTGCGGGGACTAGCGACCTACGAGCAGTACTTC
CSVRGLATYEQYF
>few|TRBD2|15|TRBJ2-1|TRBV2
TGTGCCAGCAGCTTAGCGGGAGGGGAGTTCAATGAGCAGTTCTTC
CASSLAGGEFNEQFF
>.|TRBD2|18|TRBJ2-2|TRBV28
TGTGCCAGCAGTCTCGGACTAGCGGGAGGCACGAACACCGGGGAGCTGTTTTTT
CASSLGLAGGTNTGELFF
>.|.|14|TRBJ2-7|TRBV6-5
TGTGCCAGCAGTTTGGGGACTGTCCCCGACGAGCAGTACTTC
CASSLGTVPDEQYF
>.|.|13|TRBJ1-1|TRBV10-3
TGTGCCATCCGAACCGGTGGTGACACTGAAGCTTTCTTT
CAIRTGGDTEAFF
>.|TRBD1|15|TRBJ1-3|TRBV5-4
TGTGCCAGCAGCTTGGACCAGGGGGCTGGAAACACCATATATTTT
CASSLDQGAGNTIYF
>.|.|14|TRBJ2-7|TRBV6-5
TGTGCCAGCAGTTACTCGGGCAGCCGCAGGGAGCAGTACTTC
CASSYSGSRREQYF
>few|.|14|TRBJ1-6|TRBV28
TGTGCCAGCGGCGCATCTCCTGGGCGAGCACCCCTCCACTTT
CASGASPGRAPLHF
>.|TRBD2|14|TRBJ2-1|TRBV5-4
TGTGCCAGCAGCAAAGGACTAGCGGGAAATGAGCAGTTCTTC
CASSKGLAGNEQFF
>once|TRBD1|14|TRBJ2-7|TRBV2
TGTGCCAGCAGTCGGACAGGGGGCGGGTACGAGCAGTACTTC
CASSRTGGGYEQYF
>.|.|16|TRBJ1-2|TRBV23-1
TGCGCCAGCAGTCAATCCGGAGGGGGAGGTAACTATGGCTACACCTTC
CASSQSGGGGNYGYTF
>.|.|15|TRBJ2-5|TRBV3-1/TRBV3-2
TGTGCCAGCAGCCAACAGATGGCACAGCAAGAGACCCAGTACTTC
CASSQQMAQQETQYF
>.|.|13|TRBJ1-6|TRBV11-3
TGTGCCAGCAGCTACAGGGTGGGCTCACCCCTCCACTTT
CASSYRVGSPLHF
>.|TRBD1|11|TRBJ1-6|TRBV6-5
TGTGCCAGCAGTCAAACAGGGGCTCTCCACTTT
CASSQTGALHF
>once|.|14|TRBJ1-1|TRBV7-2
TGTGCCAGCTCACTTGTTAGGGGCAGAATCAAAGCTTTCTTT
CASSLVRGRIKAFF
>.|.|16|TRBJ2-7|TRBV6-1
TGTGCCAGCAGTGAATTCGAGTGGGCCCTGGGCTACGAGCAGTACTTC
CASSEFEWALGYEQYF
>few|.|14|TRBJ2-7|TRBV27
TGTGCCAGCAGTCCTTCGGGCAGGCGGTACGAGCAGTACTTC
CASSPSGRRYEQYF
>.|.|14|TRBJ1-1|TRBV6-5
TGTGCCAGCAGTTCCCCCAGATCGGAGACTGAAGCTTTCTTT
CASSSPRSETEAFF
>few|.|13|TRBJ1-2|TRBV12-3/TRBV12-4
TGTGCCAGCAGCCCAAGACGGACATCAGGCTACACCTTC
CASSPRRTSGYTF
>.|.|10|TRBJ2-5|TRBV20-1
TGCAGTGCCCGCAAAGAGACCCAGTACTTC
CSARKETQYF
>once|.|15|TRBJ2-5|TRBV5-1
TGCGCCAGCAGCTTGGCTCAGGGGTACCAAGAGACCCAGTACTTC
CASSLAQGYQETQYF
>.|.|15|TRBJ1-4|TRBV18
TGTGCCAGCTCACCGTCAGGGCGAAATAATGAAAAACTGTTTTTT
CASSPSGRNNEKLFF
>.|.|12|TRBJ1-2|TRBV6-5
TGTGCCAGCACGACGGCTAACTATGGCTACACCTTC
CASTTANYGYTF
>once|TRBD1|15|TRBJ1-5|TRBV6-5
TGTGCCAGCAGCCTCGGACAGGGCGGCAATCAGCCCCAGCATTTT
CASSLGQGGNQPQHF